The 8 T cell receptor beta chains below come from one sample, sequenced in a study of T cells in localized non-small cell lung cancer. Produced via immunoSEQ multiplex PCR; TCRdb's table is partial and in-frame only. The data show more than 45,000 clones, with 70% to 80% seen just once and around 16% held by the top ten. The sample in question was peripheral blood, obtained before any cancer treatment. The receptor source for this set is a man aged 40 to 70 with stage I squamous cell lung carcinoma.

V and J are TRBV7-2 and TRBJ2-1; TRBD1 agrees at 8 bases. This CDR3 is built from 15 residues. CDR1 SGHTA and CDR2 FQGNSA come from the germline V gene. Trimming took 2 bases from V and 6 from J; bases not matched to a gene: 6. Here the CDR3 reads CASSLQTGGSNEQFF. The CDR3, as DNA: TGTGCCAGCAGCTTACAAACAGGGGGAAGCAATGAGCAGTTCTTC.

The chain has TRBV29-1 and TRBJ2-3; weak D call: TRBD1 (6 bases). CDR1 is SQVTM and CDR2 is ANQGSEA in the germline V gene. Trimming left V 7 bases short and J 3 bases short, with 14 bases between. The length of the CDR3 is 13 residues. CDR3 in amino acids: CSARQERTDTQYF. CDR3 sequence (DNA): TGCAGCGCCAGACAGGAGAGGACAGATACGCAGTATTTT.

This clone was observed a single time. The J gene is TRBJ1-1, the V gene TRBV6-1; possible D gene TRBD1, 6 bases. The germline V gene encodes CDR1 MNHNS and CDR2 SASEGT. The CDR3 has 15 amino acids. Trimming stripped 2 bases from V and 1 base from J, with 11 bases between. The CDR3: CASSERNRENTEAFF. The CDR3 DNA reads as TGTGCCAGCAGTGAAAGGAACAGGGAGAACACTGAAGCTTTCTTT.

The sample holds many counts of this clone. The junction does not match germline at one end; this may be a read error. This chain connects TRBV5-5 to TRBJ1-3; D may be TRBD1 (5 bases). The CDR3 is made up of 17 amino acids. CDR1 SGHKS and CDR2 YYEKEE come from the germline V gene (reference sequence). This CDR3 is CASSQRQGGRSGNTIYF. The DNA of the CDR3 is TGCGCCAGCAGCCAACGGCAGGGTGGGAGATCTGGAAACACCATATATTTT.

Points on this clone: Germline is not matched at one junction end, which may reflect a read error. This chain uses TRBV28 with TRBJ2-7; a possible D gene is TRBD2 (7 bases). This CDR3 has 16 amino acids. Germline V lookup: CDR1 MDHEN, CDR2 SYDVKM. For the CDR3, the DNA is TGTGCCCGCAGCCGAGGTGGGGGGGGGCGTGCCTACGAGCAGTACTTC. Amino acids: CARSRGGGGRAYEQYF. The variable domain in full, completed from reference TRBV28 and TRBJ2-7, reads DVKVTQSSRYLVKRTGEKVFLECVQDMDHENMFWYRQDPGLGLRLIYFSYDVKMKEKGDIPEGYSVSREKKERFSLILESASTNQTSMYLCARSRGGGGRAYEQYFGPGTRLTVT.

This chain links TRBV7-9 with TRBJ2-3; D not resolved. Germline V gene sequence: CDR1 SEHNR, CDR2 FQNEAQ (reference sequence). Trimming pared 5 bases from V and 1 base from J, leaving 7 bases between. This CDR3 region has 13 residues. CDR3 sequence: CASSASGTDTQYF. For the CDR3, the DNA is TGTGCCAGCAGCGCCTCTGGCACAGATACGCAGTATTTT.

The chain couples TRBV4-2 to TRBJ2-5, with TRBD2 matching 8 bases. J was trimmed by 5 bases and V by 0 bases; bases with no gene match: 17. CDR1 and CDR2 (germline): LGHNA, YNFKEQ. The CDR3 is 19 residues long. The CDR3 sequence: CASSQDLRGALSFGETQYF. The CDR3 coding sequence is TGTGCCAGCAGCCAAGATCTGCGGGGGGCCCTCTCCTTTGGGGAGACCCAGTACTTC.

The chain has TRBV6-5 and TRBJ2-7; 13 nucleotides match TRBD2. Germline CDR1 and CDR2: MNHEY and SVGAGI. This CDR3 region has 16 residues. Unmatched junction bases numbered 9, after V lost 4 bases and J lost 6 bases. The CDR3 DNA reads as TGTGCCAGCAGTTTACTAGCGGGGGGGCCTAACGGCGAGCAGTACTTC. The encoded protein is CASSLLAGGPNGEQYF.